This T cell receptor beta chain comes out of a study of graft-versus-host responses after intestinal transplantation. Study overall: All recipients were transplanted with multivisceral, liver-intestinal, or isolated intestinal grafts. Induction with anti-thymocyte globulin, then tacrolimus and steroids for three to four years, was given to all recipients.

Overall study results and limits: Early HvG declines after transplant were associated with peak circulating GvH clone levels. Recipient marrow contained GvH clones, some of which appeared first in ileum or blood.

TCRdb's table, derived via immunoSEQ multiplex PCR, lists solely in-frame clones and lacks some. The sample includes about 61,000 clones, around 93% of them seen just once. Note on this clone: Antigen: not known.

This CDR3 comprises 14 residues. Germline CDR1 SGHAT, CDR2 FQDESV (reference sequence). V dropped 1 base and J dropped 8; count of bases not matched to a gene: 1. The rearrangement links TRBV11-1 to TRBJ1-6, with 8 bases fitting TRBD1. Sequenced material: unstimulated CD4+ T cells sorted from spleen or lymph node cells, taken before transplant. This TCR was recovered from a human donor who was the organ donor for an intestinal transplant. For the CDR3, the DNA is TGTGCCAGCAGCTTAGTGACAGGGGATTCACCCCTCCACTTT. Translation: CASSLVTGDSPLHF.